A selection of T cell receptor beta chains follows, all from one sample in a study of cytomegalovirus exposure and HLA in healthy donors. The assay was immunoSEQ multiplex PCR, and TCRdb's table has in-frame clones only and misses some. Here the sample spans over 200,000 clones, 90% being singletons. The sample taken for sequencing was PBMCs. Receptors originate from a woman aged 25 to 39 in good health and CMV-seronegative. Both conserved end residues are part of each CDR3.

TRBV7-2	CASSPGGSSTDTQYF
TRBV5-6	CASSDTSNLDEQYF
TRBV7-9	CASSSTGGDTDTQYF
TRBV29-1	CSVDYGDTTPGYTF
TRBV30	CAWSWGFQETQYF
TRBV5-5	CASSTGLTNEKLFF
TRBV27	CASSFAGSYEQYF
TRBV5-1	CASSLGGSGPLETQYF
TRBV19	CASSIAGQGKLYEQYF
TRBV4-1	CASSQDGGPNTGELFF
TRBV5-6	CASSLGYQETQYF
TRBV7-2	CASSLEPSGRAVGEQFF
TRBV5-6	CASSYGLGSSYNEQFF
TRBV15	CATSRDLAPQEQFF
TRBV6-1	CASKGYEGDQPQHF
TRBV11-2	CASRVNVLGELFF
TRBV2	CASSESSGSNEQFF
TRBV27	CASRSEGQGYEQYF
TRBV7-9	CASSLDSAREQYF
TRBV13	CASSSGQGRTEAFF
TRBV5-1	CASSREGRDRSSGNTIYF
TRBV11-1	CASSSDGNSYEQYF
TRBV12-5	CASGSISGTQYF
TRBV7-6	CASSPLAGATDTQYF
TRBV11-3	CASAGTPSGANVLTF
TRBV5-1	CASSLDMDEPRETQYF
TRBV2	CARGIRETQYF
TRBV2	CASSDLRTANTGELFF
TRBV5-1	CASSRDSYTGELFF
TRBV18	CASSLTGTGYNIQYF
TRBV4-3	CASSQMGTGELFF
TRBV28	CASSPLGDLGGPTDTQYF
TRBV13	CASSSGTGGNTGELFF
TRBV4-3	CASSRGSYNEQFF
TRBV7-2	CASSLAVSDYEQYF